A single sample gave rise to the 7 T cell receptor beta chains below, sequenced in a study of blood T cell repertoires in COVID-19. Using immunoSEQ multiplex PCR, the repertoire was profiled, and TCRdb retains in-frame clones only, with some absent. This sample has approximately 75,000 clones; roughly four fifths occur once, and the top ten carry 7% to 9.5%. Sequences were obtained from peripheral blood. These receptor sequences come from a human donor in a cohort sampled during active COVID-19.

The genes are TRBV10-3 and TRBJ1-2, with 8 bases aligning to TRBD1. The CDR3 length is 14 residues. CDR1 is ENHRY, CDR2 SYGVKD, per germline. J lost 6 bases, V lost 9 bases, and 12 bases had no gene match. This CDR3 reads CAMNAVTGADGYTF. The DNA of the CDR3 is TGTGCCATGAATGCCGTGACAGGGGCGGATGGCTACACCTTC.

The chain recombines TRBV5-4 with TRBJ2-7, with 11 bases fitting TRBD1. Unmatched junction bases numbered 6, after V lost 4 bases and J lost 3 bases. This CDR3 comprises 15 residues. The germline CDR1 and CDR2 sequences are SGHNT and YYREEE (reference sequence). CDR3 bases: TGTGCCAGCAGCCAAGCCGGGACAGGGGGCTACGAGCAGTACTTC. Its translation is CASSQAGTGGYEQYF.

The V and J genes are TRBV7-6 and TRBJ2-5; TRBD2 matches at 9 bases. V shed 5 bases and J 5 bases; nucleotides not matched to a gene: 9. Germline CDR1 is SGHVS and CDR2 is FNYEAQ. The CDR3 loop spans 15 amino acids. CDR3 loop: CASSLSGGKGETQYF. CDR3 in DNA: TGTGCCAGCAGCCTTAGCGGGGGAAAAGGGGAGACCCAGTACTTC.

The chain is built from TRBV2 and TRBJ1-1; TRBD1 agrees at 8 bases. V was pared by 7 bases and J by 5 bases, with 6 bases of the junction left unmatched. Germline loops: CDR1 SNHLY, CDR2 FYNNEI. CDR3 length: 13 amino acids. CDR3 nucleotides: TGTGCCAGCATAGGTGACAGGGGAACTGAAGCTTTCTTT. It codes for CASIGDRGTEAFF.

The CDR3 coding sequence is TGTGCCAGCAGTGACTCAAGGGGCGCGTACAATGAGCAGTTCTTC. This gives the protein CASSDSRGAYNEQFF. The chain combines TRBV6-4 with TRBJ2-1, with D possibly matching TRBD1 (5 bases). Germline loops: CDR1 MRHNA, CDR2 SNTAGT. The CDR3 is 15 residues long. Trimming cost V 0 bases and J 4 bases, with 10 bases left between them.

The chain has TRBV12-3 or TRBV12-4 and TRBJ2-7, with D perhaps matching TRBD1 (6 bases). The V and J ends lost 5 bases and 2 bases respectively, with 10 bases between them. The CDR3 sequence is 13 residues long. As DNA, the CDR3 is TGTGCCAGCAGTGTTGGACAGACCTACGAGCAGTACTTC. It translates to CASSVGQTYEQYF.

The rearrangement uses TRBV9 and TRBJ2-2; tentative D call: TRBD1 (5 bases). The length of the CDR3 is 16 residues. V dropped 6 bases and J dropped 1 base, with 16 bases sitting between them. Germline V gene lookup returns CDR1 SGDLS and CDR2 YYNGEE. The CDR3: CASTSDTDLNTGELFF. The CDR3 nucleotides read TGTGCCAGCACCTCGGACACAGATCTGAACACCGGGGAGCTGTTTTTT.